This TCR beta chain stems from a study of cytomegalovirus exposure and HLA in healthy donors. The donors were members of the validation cohort, which comprised roughly 120 subjects and was separate from the first cohort of around 700 subjects. Sequencing was performed with immunoSEQ multiplex PCR; in TCRdb, only in-frame clones are kept and a portion is missing. The sample carries roughly 330,000 clones, around 87% recorded once. The TCR comes from a woman in her 30s in good health and CMV-seropositive. Source material: PBMCs.

CDR3 region: CASSQEAEHHNQPQHF. In nucleotides, the CDR3 is TGTGCCAGCAGCCAAGAGGCAGAGCATCACAATCAGCCCCAGCATTTT. The gene calls are TRBV4-2 and TRBJ1-5, with D uncertain. Germline CDR1 reads LGHNA; CDR2 reads YNFKEQ. CDR3 length equals 16 residues. The ends were cut back, 0 bases at V and 3 bases at J, with 12 bases in the middle.